These 8 T cell receptor beta chains were all obtained from the same sample, sequenced in a study of shared clonotypes between healthy human individuals (dated by TCRdb to the early 2020s). Library preparation used the immunoSEQ multiplex PCR assay. In TCRdb, the immuneACCESS table is reduced to in-frame sequences with V and J assigned. These tables do not hold every clone; where another copy was compared, an unresolved V gene accounts for under half, and the others remain unexplained. Recorded for this sample are a few million clones; approximately 95% of them occurred a single time. Under 0.45% of the sample is in the top ten clones. The sequenced sample consisted of naive CD4+ T cells from PBMCs. What the cell subset or site label conveys for this sample: CD45RA+ positively selected. These receptors all stem from a young man in good health. Some clones in this sample may be carry-over from other donors' samples.

The chain carries TRBV7-9 and TRBJ2-7; maybe TRBD1 (6 bases). The V gene's germline CDR1 is SEHNR and CDR2 FQNEAQ (reference sequence). CDR3 length equals 13 residues. The V end was cut by 2 bases, the J end by 5 bases, with 10 bases between. Written as DNA, the CDR3 is TGTGCCAGCAGCTTAAGGGGGATTGACGAGCAGTACTTC. Amino acids: CASSLRGIDEQYF.

This chain connects TRBV19 to TRBJ2-5; 7 bases match TRBD1. CDR3 length equals 15 residues. J lost 7 bases, V lost 3 bases, and 11 bases had no gene match. Germline V gene data show CDR1 as LNHDA and CDR2 as SQIVND (reference sequence). The CDR3 sequence: CASSIATGWQWTQYF. The CDR3, as DNA: TGTGCCAGTAGTATCGCGACAGGGTGGCAATGGACCCAGTACTTC.

The V and J genes are TRBV2 and TRBJ2-1, with 9 nucleotides matching TRBD2. V gave up 0 bases and J gave up 4 bases; unmatched junction bases: 7. Germline V gene data show CDR1 as SNHLY and CDR2 as FYNNEI. The CDR3 runs 17 residues. The CDR3 nucleotides are TGTGCCAGCAGTGAAGCGCGGAGTAGCGGGAGTTACAATGAGCAGTTCTTC. This sequence encodes CASSEARSSGSYNEQFF.

CDR3 DNA sequence: TGTGCCAGCAGCTCATACAGGGGGTTGAACACTGAAGCTTTCTTT. It encodes CASSSYRGLNTEAFF. The chain is built from TRBV7-8 and TRBJ1-1; TRBD1 matches 8 bases. The CDR3 is 15 residues long. CDR1 and CDR2 from the germline V gene are SGHVS and FQNEAQ. J gave up 0 bases and V 4 bases, and 4 bases lay outside the gene matches. Full variable domain (rest looked up from reference TRBV7-8 and TRBJ1-1): GAGVSQSPRYKVAKRGQDVALRCDPISGHVSLFWYQQALGQGPEFLTYFQNEAQLDKSGLPSDRFFAERPEGSVSTLKIQRTQQEDSAVYLCASSSYRGLNTEAFFGQGTRLTVV.

V is TRBV6-5 and J is TRBJ1-1, with 7 bases lining up with TRBD1. The V gene's germline CDR1 is MNHEY and CDR2 SVGAGI. V lost 5 bases to trimming and J lost 6 bases; unmatched junction nucleotides: 9. The CDR3 is made up of 14 amino acids. CDR3 DNA sequence: TGTGCCAGCAGTACACGACAGGGTTCGCCTGAAGCTTTCTTT. Protein: CASSTRQGSPEAFF.

This clone was picked up one time. The rearrangement joins TRBV2 to TRBJ2-1; 9 nucleotides agree with TRBD2. The CDR3 has 15 amino acids. With 2 bases clipped from V and 6 bases from J, the junction kept 5 bases outside the gene matches. The germline gives CDR1 SNHLY, CDR2 FYNNEI. This CDR3 reads CASSETSGRSNEQFF. The CDR3 nucleotides read TGTGCCAGCAGTGAAACTAGCGGGCGGTCCAATGAGCAGTTCTTC.

This rearrangement joins TRBV9 to TRBJ2-1; TRBD1 might be the D (6 bases). This CDR3 region has 15 residues. Germline V gene sequence: CDR1 SGDLS, CDR2 YYNGEE. V was trimmed by 0 bases and J by 14 bases, leaving 21 bases between them. In DNA form, the CDR3 reads TGTGCCAGCAGCGTAGGAGGAACAGGGTCGGTTCCTAAGTTCTTC. Protein sequence: CASSVGGTGSVPKFF.

This clone has only one observation. The gene calls are TRBV30 and TRBJ2-1, with D maybe TRBD2 (6 bases). This CDR3 is 12 amino acids long. Trimming took 3 bases from V and 10 from J, leaving 13 bases between them. The V gene's germline CDR1 is GTSNPN and CDR2 SVGIG (reference sequence). For the CDR3, the DNA is TGTGCCTGGAGCGCTAGCGTTGTGGAGCAGTTCTTC. Protein: CAWSASVVEQFF.